This T cell receptor beta chain originates from a study of blood T cell repertoires in COVID-19. Study in general: From T cells, B-cell-depleted T cells, or PBMCs came the material, which was cDNA or gDNA.

CDR1 is LNHDA, CDR2 SQIVND, per germline (reference sequence). The CDR3 totals 15 residues. V was shortened by 3 bases and J by 2 bases, with 11 bases between the two germline ends. Per the study methods: Quantification of nucleated cells was approximated via reference gene primer amplification. Clones were sequenced by immunoSEQ multiplex PCR, and TCRdb holds only the in-frame ones, with some missing. The D gene and trimming were derived from the DNA, and the V and J assignments and clone size from that table. The top ten clones hold around 3.5% of a sample with a few hundred thousand clones, about four fifths of them seen once. Each participant's cohort was designated according to participant-reported clinical history. Each recovered donor of Cohort 3 presented with two negative PCRs, clearance, or symptom resolution.

The clonotype was recovered from a man aged 50-59 years who had recovered from COVID-19. Material for sequencing was PBMCs or T cells enriched from blood (not recorded which). J is TRBJ2-1 and V is TRBV19; tentative D call: TRBD1 (6 bases). CDR3 nucleotides: TGTGCCAGTAGTATTGTCAGGGGAACCTACAATGAGCAGTTCTTC. Translation: CASSIVRGTYNEQFF.